This TCR beta chain was obtained from a study of OX40 agonist ivuxolimab in advanced cancers. Samples were taken at baseline and on day 1 of cycles 4 and 7. Germline CDR1 is LGHNA and CDR2 is YNFKEQ. J lost 5 bases, V lost 7 bases, and 14 bases had no gene match. This CDR3 has 17 residues. Measured with immunoSEQ multiplex PCR; TCRdb has only the in-frame clones, and not every one. The sample has fewer than 70,000 clones, around four fifths seen once; the top ten hold 3.1%. This clone came up once. The receptor was isolated from an adult with an advanced solid tumor such as melanoma, head and neck, liver or kidney cancer. V usage is TRBV4-2 and J usage is TRBJ2-2; 9 bases align to TRBD1. The input for sequencing was CD4+ or CD8+ T cells sorted from blood, taken in a trial of the OX40 agonist ivuxolimab. This CDR3 reads CASTIGQDRGQTGELFF. The CDR3 nucleotides read TGTGCCAGCACCATAGGGCAGGACAGGGGACAGACCGGGGAGCTGTTTTTT.